This is a list of T cell receptor beta chains from one sample in a study of T cells in Graves' hyperthyroidism and ophthalmopathy. TCRdb re-called the multiplex PCR reads through MiXCR, storing one row per CDR3 protein. The sample lists about 640,000 distinct CDR3 sequences, about a fifth seen once, with 34% in the top ten. Sequences were obtained from blood. These receptors originate from a man aged 25-45 years with Graves' ophthalmopathy. CDR3s include the opening cysteine and the closing phenylalanine or tryptophan. The D gene is left open where the match is weak. Not every row has a clone size; where given, it reads once, few, many or a size class.

j_call v_call d_call clone_size cdr3_nt cdr3_aa
TRBJ2-1 TRBV9 NA NA TGTGCCAGCAGCGTGGATGGAAGCGAGCAGTTCTTC CASSVDGSEQFF
TRBJ2-1 TRBV5-6 TRBD2 NA TGTGCCAGCAGTGCCGGACTAGCGGGGGGGCGGGAGCAGTTCTTC CASSAGLAGGREQFF
TRBJ2-1 TRBV28 NA many TGTGCCAGCAGTGTGAACAATGAGCAGTTCTTC CASSVNNEQFF
TRBJ2-5 TRBV28 NA few TGTGCCAGCAGGCCCCAGGTAGAAATTGCGGAGACCCAGTACTTC CASRPQVEIAETQYF
TRBJ2-6 TRBV28 TRBD1 few TGTGCCAGCAGTTATTTGGGACAGGCTATTTCTGGGGCCAACGTCCTGACTTTC CASSYLGQAISGANVLTF
TRBJ1-5 TRBV20-1 NA few TGCAGTGCCATGACGGCCCGAGGGGGCAATCAGCCCCAGCATTTT CSAMTARGGNQPQHF
TRBJ1-1 TRBV7-8 NA many TGTGCCAGCAGCTTAGAGGTCAGCGTGAACACTGAAGCTTTCTTT CASSLEVSVNTEAFF
TRBJ2-5 TRBV28 NA few TGTGCCAGCAGGAGAGGGGTACAAGAGACCCAGTACTTC CASRRGVQETQYF
TRBJ2-1 TRBV5-1 NA NA TGCGCCAGCAGCTTGATTTCAGGGGCTAGCTATGAGCAGTTCTTC CASSLISGASYEQFF
TRBJ1-1 TRBV3-1 NA few TGTGCCAGCAGCCAAGACAAGACTCAGGGGCTACTTCTGAACACTGAAGCTTTCTTT CASSQDKTQGLLLNTEAFF
TRBJ2-3 TRBV18 NA many TGTGCCAGCTCACCACCCCTAGCAAGGGCAGATACGCAGTATTTT CASSPPLARADTQYF
TRBJ2-7 TRBV5-1 TRBD1 many TGCGCCAGCAGCTTGGTGACAGGGGACTACGAGCAGTACTTC CASSLVTGDYEQYF
TRBJ2-1 TRBV11-2 TRBD1 many TGTGCCAGCAGCGTCGGGACAGGAAACAATGAGCAGTTCTTC CASSVGTGNNEQFF
TRBJ1-6 TRBV10-3 NA few TGTGCCATCAGTGAGTCACGGAGCTCCTATAATTCACCCCTCCACTTT CAISESRSSYNSPLHF
TRBJ2-7 TRBV18 NA few TGTGCCAGCTCACCATGGGCTAGTAATACCCCAAGCTCCTACGAGCAGTACTTC CASSPWASNTPSSYEQYF
TRBJ2-7 TRBV20-1 NA many TGCAGTGCTTCTATACAGCCGGCCATCTCCTACGAGCAGTACTTC CSASIQPAISYEQYF
TRBJ2-7 TRBV6-1 NA few TGTGCCAGCAGGTTACGGGACACAGATTCCTACGAGCAGTACTTC CASRLRDTDSYEQYF
TRBJ2-1 TRBV9 TRBD2 NA TGTGCCAGCAGCGTATTAGCGGGGCCCAATGAGCAGTTCTTC CASSVLAGPNEQFF
TRBJ2-3 TRBV9 NA few TGTGCCAGCAGCGTAGACAGGGCGGATACGCAGTATTTT CASSVDRADTQYF
TRBJ1-1 TRBV9 TRBD1 few TGTGCCAGCAGCGTCCGGGACAGCTCGACTGAAGCTTTCTTT CASSVRDSSTEAFF
TRBJ1-5 TRBV20-1 NA NA TGCAGTGCTAGTAGGGGACCCCAGCATTTT CSASRGPQHF
TRBJ2-7 TRBV6-1 NA NA TGTGCCAGCAGTGAAGCGCAGGGCTACGAGCAGTGCTTC CASSEAQGYEQCF
TRBJ2-1 TRBV28 NA few TGTGCCAGCAGTTTATCTCCAGGGGAAACCTACAATGAGCAGTTCTTC CASSLSPGETYNEQFF
TRBJ2-1 TRBV6-1 NA few TGTGCCAGCATAGTCGGAGGGACACTCTACAATGAGCAGTTCTTC CASIVGGTLYNEQFF
TRBJ2-3 TRBV28 NA NA TGTGCCAGCACCCTGTGGCGGGGCCGCACAGATACGCAGTATTTT CASTLWRGRTDTQYF
TRBJ2-5 TRBV7-2 TRBD1 few TGTGCCAGCAGCTTAATTTGGGACAGCCAAGAGACCCAGTACTTC CASSLIWDSQETQYF
TRBJ1-2 TRBV30 NA few TGTGCCTGGAGTGTCTCAGGTCCTTCGAACTATGGCTACACCTTC CAWSVSGPSNYGYTF
TRBJ2-2 TRBV7-9 TRBD2 NA TGTGCCAGCAGCCCTCGGTTCGGGGGGATCGGATACGGGGAGCTGTTTTTT CASSPRFGGIGYGELFF
TRBJ2-5 TRBV7-2 TRBD1 NA TGTGCCAGCAGCCCCACAGGGGGAACTGGGGAGACCCAGTACTTC CASSPTGGTGETQYF
TRBJ2-7 TRBV5-6 NA NA TGTGCCAGCAGCTCCGACTTGGACACATACGAGCAGTACTTC CASSSDLDTYEQYF
TRBJ2-7 TRBV7-3 TRBD2 NA TGTGCCAGCAGCTTTTTTGGGACTAGCGGATCCTACGAGCAGTACTTC CASSFFGTSGSYEQYF
TRBJ2-7 TRBV28 NA NA TGTGCCAGCAGTGCCGGGGGCAGTTTAGACTACGAGCAGTACTTC CASSAGGSLDYEQYF
TRBJ1-2 TRBV9 TRBD1 few TGTGCCAGCAGCGTAGCAGCAGGGGGAGACTATGGCTACACCTTC CASSVAAGGDYGYTF
TRBJ2-5 TRBV6-2/TRBV6-3 NA NA TGTGCCAGCCCCTGGACAGCTAAAGAGACCCAGTACTTC CASPWTAKETQYF
TRBJ2-1 TRBV6-2/TRBV6-3 NA few TGTGCCAGCAGTTACACCCCCGTCTTAGAGCAGTTCTTC CASSYTPVLEQFF
TRBJ2-7 TRBV20-1 NA NA TGCAGTGCTAGAGATCTTAGCGGTGATTACGAGCAGTACTTC CSARDLSGDYEQYF
TRBJ2-7 TRBV5-1 NA NA TGCGCCAGCAGCTCCCAACAGGTTTGGCCCTACGAGCAGTACTTC CASSSQQVWPYEQYF
TRBJ1-1 TRBV28 NA NA TGTGCCAGCAGAAACGGGGTGAACACTGAAGCTTTCTTT CASRNGVNTEAFF
TRBJ2-7 TRBV5-1 NA many TGCGCCAGCAGCTTCCGGTTTGACGAGCAGTACTTC CASSFRFDEQYF
TRBJ2-5 TRBV6-1 TRBD2 NA TGTGCCAGCAGCCCTAGGACTAGCGGACCCTTGGGAGAGACCCAGTACTTC CASSPRTSGPLGETQYF
TRBJ2-2 TRBV19 NA NA TGTGCCAGTAGTATACAGGGAGTGGGCACCGGGGAGCTGTTTTTT CASSIQGVGTGELFF
TRBJ2-7 TRBV30 NA few TGTGCCTGGAGTGCGGGCAGTTACTCCTACGAGCAGTACTTC CAWSAGSYSYEQYF
TRBJ2-2 TRBV30 TRBD2 NA TGTGCCTGGAGCCTAGTCGGGACTAGCGGGAGGGTTACCGGGGAGCTGTTTTTT CAWSLVGTSGRVTGELFF
TRBJ2-3 TRBV5-1 NA many TGCGCCAGCAGAAGGGGCAGCACAGATACGCAGTATTTT CASRRGSTDTQYF
TRBJ1-3 TRBV7-2 NA few TGTGCCAGCAGCTTAGGCGTGAGCTCTGGAAACACCATATATTTT CASSLGVSSGNTIYF
TRBJ2-3 TRBV5-1 TRBD2 many TGCGCCAGCAGCTTGGCCAAGACTAGCGGGAGGACAGATACGCAGTATTTT CASSLAKTSGRTDTQYF
TRBJ2-5 TRBV29-1 TRBD2 NA TGCAGCGTTGAAGGGACTAGCGGGCCCATTGAGACCCAGTACTTC CSVEGTSGPIETQYF
TRBJ2-5 TRBV3-1 NA few TGTGCCAGCAGCCAAGATCACGGGAGATCCGAGACCCAGTACTTC CASSQDHGRSETQYF
TRBJ1-1 TRBV9 NA many TGTGCCAGCAGTGTGGGTCCGAACACTGAAGCTTTCTTT CASSVGPNTEAFF
TRBJ2-7 TRBV18 NA few TGTGCCAGCTCACCTAGAGGACTCAAATACGAGCAGTACTTC CASSPRGLKYEQYF
TRBJ2-1 TRBV3-1 TRBD2 NA TGTGCCAGCAACCATTCAGGACTAGCGGGAGGGCAGAGCTCCTACAATGAGCAGTTCTTC CASNHSGLAGGQSSYNEQFF